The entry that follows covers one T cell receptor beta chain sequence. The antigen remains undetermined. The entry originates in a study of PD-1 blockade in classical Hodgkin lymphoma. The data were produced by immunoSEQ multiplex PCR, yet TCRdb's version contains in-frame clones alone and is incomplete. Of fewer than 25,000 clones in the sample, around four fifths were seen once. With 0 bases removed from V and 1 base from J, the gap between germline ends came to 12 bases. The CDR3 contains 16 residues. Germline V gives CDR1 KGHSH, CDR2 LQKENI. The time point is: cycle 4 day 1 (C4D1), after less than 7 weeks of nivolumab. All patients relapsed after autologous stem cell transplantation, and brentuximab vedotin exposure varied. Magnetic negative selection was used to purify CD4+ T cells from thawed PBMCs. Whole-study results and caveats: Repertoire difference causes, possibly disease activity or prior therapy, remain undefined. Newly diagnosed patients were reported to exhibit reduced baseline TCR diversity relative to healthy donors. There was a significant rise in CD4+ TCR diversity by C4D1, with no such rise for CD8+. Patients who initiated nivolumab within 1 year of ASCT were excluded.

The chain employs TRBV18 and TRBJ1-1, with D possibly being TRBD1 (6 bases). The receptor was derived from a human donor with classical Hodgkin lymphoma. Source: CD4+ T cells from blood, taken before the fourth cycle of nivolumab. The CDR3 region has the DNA TGTGCCAGCTCACCACCCACAGGGAACCAGAACACTGAAGCTTTCTTT. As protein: CASSPPTGNQNTEAFF.